This T cell receptor (beta chain) was obtained from a study of radiotherapy plus CTLA-4 blockade in lung cancer. Method: immunoSEQ multiplex PCR; TCRdb's copy keeps in-frame clones and lacks some. The sample yields some 60,000 clones, 70% to 85% seen once. The TCR sequence derives from a human donor with non-small cell lung cancer who had a complete response to radiotherapy plus ipilimumab. The starting material was peripheral blood, obtained from a patient treated with radiotherapy plus ipilimumab.

CDR3: CASSRGPEQYV. CDR3 bases: TGTGCCAGCTCCAGGGGGCCCGAGCAGTACGTC. The genes are TRBV6-6 and TRBJ2-7, with 8 nucleotides matching TRBD1. This CDR3 region has 11 residues. Germline CDR1 is MNHNY and CDR2 is SVGAGI (reference sequence). Germline trimming cut 8 bases from V and 6 bases from J; bases unmatched to any gene: 3.